This entry concerns a single T cell receptor (beta chain). Its antigen is not identified. J lost 12 bases, V lost 4 bases, and 10 bases had no gene match. Germline V lookup: CDR1 LGHDT, CDR2 YNNKEL (reference sequence). The CDR3 contains 14 residues. Assay used: immunoSEQ multiplex PCR; TCRdb lists only in-frame clones, some missing. The sample holds some 200,000 clones; roughly 91% are singletons and the top ten take about 1%. The data are from a study of T cell responses to AZD1222 COVID-19 vaccine. Points from the study as a whole: Spike-specific TCR repertoires showed rising breadth and depth after two AZD1222 doses. Females made up more of the donors, who were largely white British, and clonal diversity may have come out too low. Variant regions that are unmutated are reportedly the target of nearly half of spike-specific TCRs. It was only after the peak T cell response that any repertoires were sampled.

Sequenced here: peripheral blood, sampled on day 0 of MenACWY control vaccination. The gene calls are TRBV3-1 (or the pseudogene TRBV3-2) and TRBJ1-1, with 11 bases matching TRBD1. The receptor was isolated from an adult in good health. DNA for the CDR3: TGTGCCAGCAGCCCATCCCGGGACAGGGGGATATCTTTCTTT. This translates into CASSPSRDRGISFF.